Sequencing of this T cell receptor beta chain was carried out in a study of response to subunit inactivated influenza vaccine. Germline-derived CDR1 and CDR2 are DFQATT and SNEGSKA (reference sequence). This CDR3 comprises 14 residues. With 2 bases clipped from V and 6 bases from J, the junction kept 2 bases outside the gene matches. TCRdb processed the RT-PCR reads anew with MiXCR; each CDR3 protein has one entry. Of some 640,000 distinct CDR3 sequences listed, roughly 13% are singletons. This clonotype was seen at least ten times. This TCR came from a man aged 45 to 65 who received an inactivated influenza vaccine. The gene calls are TRBV20-1 and TRBJ2-1; 12 nucleotides agree with TRBD2. The source was PBMCs from blood, collected 14 to 15 days before vaccination. CDR3 bases: TGCAGTGCTAGACGACTAGCGGGAGTCAATGAGCAGTTCTTC. It translates to CSARRLAGVNEQFF.